The rows below give T cell receptor beta chains drawn from one sample of a study of beta chain features in type 1 diabetes. Clones were sequenced by immunoSEQ multiplex PCR, and TCRdb holds only the in-frame ones, with some missing. The table has about 130,000 clones, just over 9% seen once; the top ten hold about 0.68%. The sequenced material came from central memory CD4+ T cells from blood. The receptors come from a man between 18 and 35 years old in good health. CDR3s include the opening cysteine and the closing phenylalanine or tryptophan. A D gene is named only where the DNA matches it firmly. Clone size is given for some rows only: seen once, a few or many times, or a class if the clone is expanded.

TRBJ2-3	TRBV4-1	TRBD2	NA	TGCGCCAGCAGCCTGACTAGCGGGGGGCTACGCACAGATACGCAGTATTTT	CASSLTSGGLRTDTQYF
TRBJ1-5	TRBV6-1	NA	few	TGTGCCAGCCACCCTAGCGGCAATAGCAATCAGCCCCAGCATTTT	CASHPSGNSNQPQHF
TRBJ1-5	TRBV10-3	TRBD1	NA	TGTGCCATCAGTGAAGGTGCCGGGACAGGGAACAATCAGCCCCAGCATTTT	CAISEGAGTGNNQPQHF
TRBJ2-1	TRBV5-4	NA	few	TGTGCCAGCAGCCCCGCGATCGTTTTAAGCAATGAGCAGTTCTTC	CASSPAIVLSNEQFF
TRBJ1-2	TRBV5-4	NA	few	TGTGCCAGCAGTCCCGATAGTATCTATGGCTACACCTTC	CASSPDSIYGYTF
TRBJ1-2	TRBV28	NA	few	TGTGCCAGCAGTTTAGAGGCAGGGAGGAGCGGCTACACCTTC	CASSLEAGRSGYTF
TRBJ2-3	TRBV7-8	TRBD2	many	TGTGCCAGCAGCATAAGAAGCGGGGGCCCGGCGGATACGCAGTATTTT	CASSIRSGGPADTQYF
TRBJ2-5	TRBV14	TRBD2	many	TGTGCCAGCAGCCAAGGGACTAGCGGGGTACGGGCCCAGTACTTC	CASSQGTSGVRAQYF
TRBJ2-6	TRBV5-4	TRBD2	NA	TGCGCCAGCAGCCGGCCTAGCGGGGGGGCTGGGGCCAACGTCCTGACTTTC	CASSRPSGGAGANVLTF
TRBJ2-1	TRBV7-2	TRBD2	few	TGTGCCAGCAGCTTATTTGTGGCGGGGGGCGGTCTCTTC	CASSLFVAGGGLF
TRBJ2-7	TRBV7-8	TRBD1	few	TGTGCCAGCAGCTTAGCGGGACAGTCAGTCTACGAGCAGTACTTC	CASSLAGQSVYEQYF
TRBJ2-1	TRBV5-1	NA	many	TGCGCCAGCAGCTTGGGGGAGGATGAGCAGTTCTTC	CASSLGEDEQFF
TRBJ1-2	TRBV10-2	NA	few	TGCGCCAGCAGTGAGACCGGGAGAAGGGGCTACACCTTC	CASSETGRRGYTF
TRBJ1-2	TRBV2	TRBD1	few	TGTGCCAGCAGCCCGGGACAGGGGCAAATCATGGCTGGCTACACCTTC	CASSPGQGQIMAGYTF
TRBJ1-2	TRBV2	NA	NA	TGTGCCAGCAGTGAAGGCAGGGAGGCTGGCTACACCTTC	CASSEGREAGYTF
TRBJ1-6	TRBV30	TRBD1	NA	TGTGCCTGGAGTCCGGGACAGAGCTATAATTCACCCCTCCACTTT	CAWSPGQSYNSPLHF
TRBJ2-5	TRBV7-2	NA	NA	TGTGCCAGCAGCTTAAGACGGGGGGCCGGGGAGACCCAGTACTTC	CASSLRRGAGETQYF
TRBJ1-2	TRBV5-1	NA	few	TGCGCCAGCAGCGACCCAGGCTATGGCTACACCTTC	CASSDPGYGYTF
TRBJ1-4	TRBV29-1	TRBD1	few	TGCAGCGTCGCCCAGGGGGCGACGGGTACTAATGAAAAACTGTTTTTT	CSVAQGATGTNEKLFF
TRBJ1-6	TRBV7-2	NA	few	TGTGCCAGCAGCTTAGAAGGGGGTAGGAATTCACCCCTCCACTTT	CASSLEGGRNSPLHF
TRBJ2-1	TRBV19	TRBD1	NA	TGTGCCAGTAGTCACCGGGACAGGGTGTACAATGAGCAGTTCTTC	CASSHRDRVYNEQFF
TRBJ1-2	TRBV13	NA	NA	TGTGCCAGCAGCCCCCGTGCAGGGGTCTATGGCTACACCTTC	CASSPRAGVYGYTF
TRBJ2-2	TRBV7-3	TRBD1	NA	TGTGCCAGCAGCCGGGGACAGGGGGCTCTCCCCGGGGAGCTGTTTTTT	CASSRGQGALPGELFF
TRBJ2-2	TRBV2	TRBD1	few	TGTGCCAGTGACAGGGCGGACACCGGGGAGCTGTTTTTT	CASDRADTGELFF
TRBJ2-1	TRBV5-1	TRBD2	few	TGCGCCAGCAGTTCGTTAGCGGGGGGGTTCTATGAGCAGTTCTTC	CASSSLAGGFYEQFF
TRBJ1-4	TRBV2	NA	NA	TGTGCCAGCAGCACGGACTGGAATGAAAAACTGTTTTTT	CASSTDWNEKLFF
TRBJ2-5	TRBV7-9	NA	NA	TGTGCCAGCAGCCCAACCGGGACTGGTAACCAAGAGACCCAGTACTTC	CASSPTGTGNQETQYF
TRBJ1-5	TRBV2	NA	NA	TGTGCCAGCAGTGCCCGGGGTGGCAATCAGCCCCAGCATTTT	CASSARGGNQPQHF
TRBJ1-1	TRBV20-1	TRBD1	few	TGCGGAGGACAGGGGGACACTGAAGCTTTCTTT	CGGQGDTEAFF
TRBJ1-5	TRBV5-5	NA	NA	TGTGCCAGCATGCGCTCGGGACAAGGGAGCCATAGCAATCAGCCCCAGCATTTT	CASMRSGQGSHSNQPQHF
TRBJ2-7	TRBV28	NA	few	TGTGCCAGCAGTTTATCCCCCCTCAGGGCTGGGCTTCGCGAGCAGTACTTC	CASSLSPLRAGLREQYF
TRBJ2-5	TRBV5-4	TRBD2	few	TGTGCCAGCAGCTTGCAGCGGGGGCTAGAGACCCAGTACTTC	CASSLQRGLETQYF
TRBJ1-5	TRBV19	TRBD1	NA	TGTGCCAGTAGCAAGGACAGGGGAGGGATTCAGCCCCAGCATTTT	CASSKDRGGIQPQHF
TRBJ2-5	TRBV5-1	TRBD2	few	TGCGCCAGCAGCCCGCGGACTAGCGGGGGCCAAGAGACCCAGTACTTC	CASSPRTSGGQETQYF
TRBJ2-2	TRBV4-3	NA	NA	TGCGCCAGCAGCCAAGATCCGCGGCAGAACACCGGGGAGCTGTTTTTT	CASSQDPRQNTGELFF
TRBJ1-1	TRBV7-2	NA	few	TGTGCCAGCAGCTTAATCTCGAGGGGGGGAACTGAAGCTTTCTTT	CASSLISRGGTEAFF
TRBJ2-7	TRBV18	TRBD1	NA	TGTGCCAGCTCACCGGAGGGACAGGTGCAGTACTTC	CASSPEGQVQYF
TRBJ1-5	TRBV6-5	NA	NA	TGTGCCAGCAGTTCGAAGGCAGGGCAGGGCAATCAGCCCCAGCATTTT	CASSSKAGQGNQPQHF
TRBJ2-7	TRBV5-6	TRBD2	NA	TGTGCCAGCTCCCTACGAGGGGACTACTACGAGCAGTACTTC	CASSLRGDYYEQYF
TRBJ1-6	TRBV6-5	TRBD1	few	TGTGCCAGCAGTTACTTCCCGGGACAGGGTTCACCCCTCCACTTT	CASSYFPGQGSPLHF
TRBJ1-2	TRBV5-1	NA	NA	TGCGCCAGCAGCACCGCCCCCGACAGAAACTATGGCTACACCTTC	CASSTAPDRNYGYTF
TRBJ2-7	TRBV29-1	TRBD2	NA	TGCAGCGTTGAAGGGACTAGCGGGGGTTCGCACGAGCAGTACTTC	CSVEGTSGGSHEQYF